This T cell receptor beta chain was recorded in a study of blood T cell repertoires in COVID-19. Study in general: PBMCs, B-cell-depleted T cells, or T cells were the source of the cDNA or gDNA that made up the material.

CDR1 ENHRY and CDR2 SYGVKD come from the germline V gene. This CDR3 contains 13 residues. With 8 bases removed from V and 2 bases from J, the gap between germline ends came to 10 bases. A Seattle source enrolled patients during active infection and followed them longitudinally. Methods used by the authors: Estimation of nucleated cell counts was performed using reference gene primer amplification. The table came from immunoSEQ multiplex PCR; TCRdb's copy has only in-frame clones and leaves some out. V and J calls and clone size are those listed in that table; D and trimming were worked out from the DNA. This table holds about 350,000 clones, more than 70% found once. In its sample, this clone was seen once.

The clonotype comes from a woman in her 70s with COVID-19, enrolled during active disease. The chain joins TRBV10-3 to TRBJ1-3; weak D call: TRBD1 (6 bases). The sample comprised peripheral blood. The CDR3 nucleotides read TGTGCCATCGGTCCAGGGGCTGGAAACACCATATATTTT. Its translation is CAIGPGAGNTIYF.